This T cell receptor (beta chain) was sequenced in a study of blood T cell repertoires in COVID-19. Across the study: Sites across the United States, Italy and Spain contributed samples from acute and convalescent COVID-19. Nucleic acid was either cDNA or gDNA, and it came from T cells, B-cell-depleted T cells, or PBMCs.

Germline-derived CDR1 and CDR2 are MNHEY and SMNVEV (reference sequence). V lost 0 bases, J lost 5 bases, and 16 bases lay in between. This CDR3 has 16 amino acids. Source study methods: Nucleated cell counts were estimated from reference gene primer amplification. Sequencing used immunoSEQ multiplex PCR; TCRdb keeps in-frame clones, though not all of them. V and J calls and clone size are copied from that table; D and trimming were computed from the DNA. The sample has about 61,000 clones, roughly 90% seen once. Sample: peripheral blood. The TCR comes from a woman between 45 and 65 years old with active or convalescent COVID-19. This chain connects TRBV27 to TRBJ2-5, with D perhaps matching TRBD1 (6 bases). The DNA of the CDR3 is TGTGCCAGCAGTTTATCACGGGGACAATCAAGGGAGACCCAGTACTTC. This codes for CASSLSRGQSRETQYF.